This is a list of T cell receptor beta chains from one sample in a study of blood T cell repertoires in COVID-19. Assay: immunoSEQ multiplex PCR; the TCRdb copy retains only in-frame clones and omits some. Of 200,000 to 300,000 clones listed, 86% are singletons. Material for sequencing was PBMCs or T cells enriched from blood (not recorded which). The receptor source for this set is a woman aged 40-49 years with acute COVID-19. Each CDR3 is given with its conserved first and last residue. The order of the fields is clone size, D gene, V gene, CDR3 length, J gene, CDR3 DNA, CDR3 protein. D genes are given only for firm matches. Rows may omit the clone size; those that give it use once, few, many or a size class.

clone size: -
D gene: -
V gene: TRBV6-1
CDR3 length: 13
J gene: TRBJ2-3
CDR3 DNA: TGTGCCAGCAGTGAACAACTAGTGGATACGCAGTATTTT
CDR3 protein: CASSEQLVDTQYF

clone size: -
D gene: -
V gene: TRBV6-5
CDR3 length: 13
J gene: TRBJ1-6
CDR3 DNA: TGTGCCAGCAGTTACGTCGGGTACTCACCCCTCCACTTT
CDR3 protein: CASSYVGYSPLHF

clone size: -
D gene: TRBD2
V gene: TRBV2
CDR3 length: 14
J gene: TRBJ2-3
CDR3 DNA: TGTGCCACCCGCCGGGAGGGGGTCACAGATACGCAGTATTTT
CDR3 protein: CATRREGVTDTQYF

clone size: -
D gene: -
V gene: TRBV7-9
CDR3 length: 16
J gene: TRBJ2-1
CDR3 DNA: TGTGCCAGCAGCTCCCCCCCCAGGGTAGGGAACAATGAGCAGTTCTTC
CDR3 protein: CASSSPPRVGNNEQFF

clone size: -
D gene: -
V gene: TRBV10-3
CDR3 length: 15
J gene: TRBJ1-6
CDR3 DNA: TGTGCCATCAGTGAGTCCCGAGAGCGGAATTCACCCCTCCACTTT
CDR3 protein: CAISESRERNSPLHF

clone size: -
D gene: TRBD2
V gene: TRBV7-6
CDR3 length: 17
J gene: TRBJ2-5
CDR3 DNA: TGTGCCAGCAGCTTGTTAGCGGGAGGGCTGGGTCAAGAGACCCAGTACTTC
CDR3 protein: CASSLLAGGLGQETQYF

clone size: -
D gene: -
V gene: TRBV3-1/TRBV3-2
CDR3 length: 16
J gene: TRBJ2-1
CDR3 DNA: TGTGCCAGCAGCTCCCGGACTGATAGCTCCTACAATGAGCAGTTCTTC
CDR3 protein: CASSSRTDSSYNEQFF

clone size: -
D gene: -
V gene: TRBV27
CDR3 length: 13
J gene: TRBJ1-1
CDR3 DNA: TGTGCCAGCAGGGGCAGGGTGGGCACTGAAGCTTTCTTT
CDR3 protein: CASRGRVGTEAFF

clone size: -
D gene: -
V gene: TRBV7-9
CDR3 length: 15
J gene: TRBJ2-5
CDR3 DNA: TGTGCCAGCAGCTATAGAAAAGACAGACAAGAGACCCAGTACTTC
CDR3 protein: CASSYRKDRQETQYF

clone size: -
D gene: TRBD2
V gene: TRBV24-1
CDR3 length: 14
J gene: TRBJ2-3
CDR3 DNA: TGTGCCACGAGCGGGGGGCGCCCCACAGATACGCAGTATTTT
CDR3 protein: CATSGGRPTDTQYF

clone size: -
D gene: TRBD2
V gene: TRBV2
CDR3 length: 15
J gene: TRBJ2-2
CDR3 DNA: TGTGCCAGCAGTAAGCGGGAGGCCGTAACCGGGGAGCTGTTTTTT
CDR3 protein: CASSKREAVTGELFF

clone size: -
D gene: TRBD1
V gene: TRBV11-3
CDR3 length: 13
J gene: TRBJ1-2
CDR3 DNA: TGTGCCAGCAGCCGGGACAGGGGAGATGGCTACACCTTC
CDR3 protein: CASSRDRGDGYTF

clone size: once
D gene: TRBD2
V gene: TRBV11-3
CDR3 length: 17
J gene: TRBJ2-7
CDR3 DNA: TGTGCCAGCAGCCCGCCCCCGATTCTAGCGGGGCACTACGAGCAGTACTTC
CDR3 protein: CASSPPPILAGHYEQYF

clone size: -
D gene: -
V gene: TRBV7-3
CDR3 length: 18
J gene: TRBJ2-1
CDR3 DNA: TGTGCCAGCAGCCCGCTTGGTGCGACAGGAGGCTTTTACAATGAGCAGTTCTTC
CDR3 protein: CASSPLGATGGFYNEQFF

clone size: -
D gene: -
V gene: TRBV24-1
CDR3 length: 19
J gene: TRBJ2-1
CDR3 DNA: TGTGCCACCAGTGATTTGCAATCCGCCTCCGGGGAGGCAACTAGAGAGCAGTTCTTC
CDR3 protein: CATSDLQSASGEATREQFF

clone size: -
D gene: -
V gene: TRBV5-8
CDR3 length: 15
J gene: TRBJ1-1
CDR3 DNA: TGTGCCAGCAGCTTGGCGGACATAAGGAACACTGAAGCTTTCTTT
CDR3 protein: CASSLADIRNTEAFF

clone size: -
D gene: TRBD2
V gene: TRBV11-3
CDR3 length: 17
J gene: TRBJ2-3
CDR3 DNA: TGTGCCAGCAGCAATATCGGACTAGCGGTTTCGGGAGATACGCAGTATTTT
CDR3 protein: CASSNIGLAVSGDTQYF

clone size: -
D gene: TRBD1
V gene: TRBV7-6
CDR3 length: 16
J gene: TRBJ2-5
CDR3 DNA: TGTGCCAGCAGCGTAACCGGGACAGGGTTTCGAGAGACCCAGTACTTC
CDR3 protein: CASSVTGTGFRETQYF

clone size: -
D gene: -
V gene: TRBV24-1
CDR3 length: 16
J gene: TRBJ2-3
CDR3 DNA: TGTGCCACCAGTGATCCCGGCAGGGGAGGCACAGATACGCAGTATTTT
CDR3 protein: CATSDPGRGGTDTQYF

clone size: once
D gene: -
V gene: TRBV11-2
CDR3 length: 13
J gene: TRBJ2-1
CDR3 DNA: TGTGCCAGCACCCCCACCCCGGGGTCAGGAGAGTTCTTC
CDR3 protein: CASTPTPGSGEFF

clone size: -
D gene: -
V gene: TRBV3-1/TRBV3-2
CDR3 length: 14
J gene: TRBJ2-1
CDR3 DNA: TGTGCCAGCAGCCTTTCTGGTTCGGACAATGAGCAGTTCTTC
CDR3 protein: CASSLSGSDNEQFF

clone size: -
D gene: -
V gene: TRBV27
CDR3 length: 12
J gene: TRBJ2-2
CDR3 DNA: TGTGCCAGCAGTACTAACACCGGGGAGCTGTTTTTT
CDR3 protein: CASSTNTGELFF

clone size: -
D gene: TRBD1
V gene: TRBV15
CDR3 length: 15
J gene: TRBJ2-2
CDR3 DNA: TGTGCCACCAGCAAGGGTGGGACAGGGGTCCGGGAGCTGTTTTTT
CDR3 protein: CATSKGGTGVRELFF

clone size: -
D gene: TRBD1
V gene: TRBV25-1
CDR3 length: 13
J gene: TRBJ1-2
CDR3 DNA: TGTGCCAGCAGTGAAACAGGGGTGCAGGGCTACACCTTC
CDR3 protein: CASSETGVQGYTF

clone size: -
D gene: TRBD1
V gene: TRBV27
CDR3 length: 16
J gene: TRBJ1-1
CDR3 DNA: TGTGCCAGCAGTCACGGGACAGGGGGCCTGAACACTGAAGCTTTCTTT
CDR3 protein: CASSHGTGGLNTEAFF

clone size: -
D gene: TRBD2
V gene: TRBV10-3
CDR3 length: 17
J gene: TRBJ2-1
CDR3 DNA: TGTGCCATCAGGGAGCTGACTAGCGGGATCGGTTTGAATGAGCAGTTCTTC
CDR3 protein: CAIRELTSGIGLNEQFF

clone size: -
D gene: -
V gene: TRBV18
CDR3 length: 12
J gene: TRBJ1-5
CDR3 DNA: TGTGCCAGCTCGGCAGGGAATCAGCCCCAGCATTTT
CDR3 protein: CASSAGNQPQHF

clone size: -
D gene: TRBD1
V gene: TRBV19
CDR3 length: 14
J gene: TRBJ2-1
CDR3 DNA: TGTGCCACTCGGGACAGGGAACTTTACAATGAGCAGTTCTTC
CDR3 protein: CATRDRELYNEQFF

clone size: -
D gene: TRBD2
V gene: TRBV2
CDR3 length: 15
J gene: TRBJ2-5
CDR3 DNA: TGTGCCCTTTTCGGGGGAGCGGGATTTGTGGAGACCCAGTACTTC
CDR3 protein: CALFGGAGFVETQYF

clone size: -
D gene: TRBD2
V gene: TRBV19
CDR3 length: 15
J gene: TRBJ2-1
CDR3 DNA: TGTGCCAGTAGTATAATTACCGGGACTACGAATGAGCAGTTCTTC
CDR3 protein: CASSIITGTTNEQFF

clone size: medium-sized
D gene: TRBD2
V gene: TRBV10-3
CDR3 length: 13
J gene: TRBJ2-7
CDR3 DNA: TGTGCCATCAGTGAGGGACTAGCCTCCAAGCAGTACTTC
CDR3 protein: CAISEGLASKQYF